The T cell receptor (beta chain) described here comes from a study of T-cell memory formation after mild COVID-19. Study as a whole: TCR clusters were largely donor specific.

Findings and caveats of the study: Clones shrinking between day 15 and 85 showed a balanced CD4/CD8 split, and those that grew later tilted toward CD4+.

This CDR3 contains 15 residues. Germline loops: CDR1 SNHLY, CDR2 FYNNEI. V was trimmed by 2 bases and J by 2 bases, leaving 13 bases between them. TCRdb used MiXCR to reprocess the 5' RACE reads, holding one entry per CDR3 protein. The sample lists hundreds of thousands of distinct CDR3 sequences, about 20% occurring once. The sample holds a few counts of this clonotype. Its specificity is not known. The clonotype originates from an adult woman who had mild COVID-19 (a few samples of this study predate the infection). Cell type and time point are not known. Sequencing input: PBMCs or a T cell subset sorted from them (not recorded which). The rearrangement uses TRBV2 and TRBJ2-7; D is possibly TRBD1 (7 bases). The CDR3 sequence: CASSELEGAAYEQYF. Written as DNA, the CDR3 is TGTGCCAGCAGTGAATTGGAGGGGGCGGCCTACGAGCAGTACTTC.